The 9 T cell receptor beta chains below all came from one sample that was sequenced in a study of blood T cell repertoires in COVID-19. TCRdb's copy holds only in-frame clones and misses some; the assay was immunoSEQ multiplex PCR. The sample has some 97,000 clones, about 86% seen once. Sample: PBMCs or T cells enriched from blood (not recorded which). The receptors stem from a woman between 45 and 65 years old who had recovered from COVID-19.

The sample holds one count of this clone. The V and J genes are TRBV10-3 and TRBJ1-6; D is perhaps TRBD1 (5 bases). The CDR3 covers 13 residues. Germline CDR1 reads ENHRY; CDR2 reads SYGVKD. The V and J ends lost 10 bases and 10 bases respectively, with 17 bases between them. CDR3: CATSRGDGSPLHF. DNA of the CDR3: TGTGCCACCTCCCGGGGGGACGGATCACCCCTCCACTTT.

This chain connects TRBV28 to TRBJ1-3; tentative D call: TRBD1 (5 bases). V was pared by 5 bases and J by 3 bases, with 11 bases between. Looked up from germline, CDR1 is MDHEN and CDR2 is SYDVKM. The CDR3 is 14 residues long. CDR3 loop: CASSRKGDGNTIYF. CDR3 DNA: TGTGCCAGCAGTCGGAAAGGGGATGGAAACACCATATATTTT.

This rearrangement joins TRBV7-9 to TRBJ2-3; 9 bases are shared with TRBD1. J was trimmed by 3 bases and V by 7 bases; bases with no gene match: 5. Germline loops: CDR1 SEHNR, CDR2 FQNEAQ (reference sequence). The CDR3 length is 14 residues. CDR3 nucleotides: TGTGCCAGCAATTTGGGGACAGGGACAGATACGCAGTATTTT. As protein: CASNLGTGTDTQYF.

This clone has a single count. J is TRBJ1-1 and V is TRBV19, with unresolved D. Per germline, CDR1 LNHDA and CDR2 SQIVND (reference sequence). The CDR3 is made up of 13 amino acids. V lost 5 bases and J lost 1, with 8 bases in between. CDR3 coding DNA: TGTGCCAGTAGTTTCCGGGGGAACACTGAAGCTTTCTTT. Translating it yields CASSFRGNTEAFF.

This clone came up a few times. The rearrangement links TRBV6-4 to TRBJ2-7, with D possibly TRBD1 on 6 matching bases. The CDR3 spans 15 residues. V was trimmed by 0 bases and J by 0 bases, leaving 9 bases between them. Germline V gives CDR1 MRHNA, CDR2 SNTAGT. Written as DNA, the CDR3 is TGTGCCAGCAGTGACTCAACAGGGAGCTCCTACGAGCAGTACTTC. Amino acid sequence: CASSDSTGSSYEQYF.

This sequence joins TRBV27 and TRBJ1-1; TRBD1 might be the D (6 bases). This CDR3 is built from 16 residues. Germline V gene lookup returns CDR1 MNHEY and CDR2 SMNVEV (reference sequence). V lost 3 bases, J lost 1 base, and 15 bases lay in between. CDR3 nucleotide sequence: TGTGCCAGCAGTTTGGGGCAGGGGTTGGGGAACACTGAAGCTTTCTTT. Translated, it gives CASSLGQGLGNTEAFF.

The chain couples TRBV6-2 or TRBV6-3 to TRBJ2-1; 8 bases fit TRBD2. This CDR3 is 18 amino acids long. CDR1 is MNHEY, CDR2 SVGEGT, per germline. V lost 0 bases to trimming and J lost 4 bases; unmatched junction nucleotides: 11. CDR3 amino acids: CASSYSILPREGYNEQFF. For the CDR3, the DNA is TGTGCCAGCAGTTACTCGATACTACCACGGGAGGGGTACAATGAGCAGTTCTTC.

This chain uses TRBV5-1 with TRBJ2-5, with 9 bases that match TRBD1. Germline V gene lookup returns CDR1 SGHRS and CDR2 YFSETQ. J lost 2 bases, V lost 1 base, and 6 bases had no gene match. The CDR3 spans 16 residues. CDR3 nucleotide sequence: TGCGCCAGCAGCTTGTTCGGGACAGGGAGGCAAGAGACCCAGTACTTC. Its protein is CASSLFGTGRQETQYF.

The gene calls are TRBV7-9 and TRBJ2-7, with D possibly being TRBD1 (5 bases). The V end lost 3 bases, the J end lost 1 base, and 16 bases lay between the germline ends. This CDR3 spans 16 amino acids. Germline lookup yields CDR1 SEHNR and CDR2 FQNEAQ (reference sequence). The CDR3 DNA sequence: TGTGCCAGCAGCTTGTTTAAACAGGTTGATTCCTACGAGCAGTACTTC. Its protein is CASSLFKQVDSYEQYF.